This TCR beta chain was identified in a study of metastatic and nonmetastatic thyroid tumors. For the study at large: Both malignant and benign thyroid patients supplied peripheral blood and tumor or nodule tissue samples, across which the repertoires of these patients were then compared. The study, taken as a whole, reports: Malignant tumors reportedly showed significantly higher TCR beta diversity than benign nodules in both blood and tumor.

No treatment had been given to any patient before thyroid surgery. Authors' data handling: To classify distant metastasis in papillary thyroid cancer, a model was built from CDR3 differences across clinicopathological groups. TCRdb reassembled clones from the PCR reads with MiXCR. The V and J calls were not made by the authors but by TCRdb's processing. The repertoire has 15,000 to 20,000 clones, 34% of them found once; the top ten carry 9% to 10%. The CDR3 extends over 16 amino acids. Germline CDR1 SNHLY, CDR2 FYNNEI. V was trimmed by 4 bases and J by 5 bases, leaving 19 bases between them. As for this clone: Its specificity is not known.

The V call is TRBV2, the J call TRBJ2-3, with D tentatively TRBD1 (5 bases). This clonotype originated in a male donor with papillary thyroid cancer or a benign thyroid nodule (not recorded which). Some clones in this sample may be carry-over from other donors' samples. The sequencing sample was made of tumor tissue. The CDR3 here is CASSVSRDMGQDTQYF. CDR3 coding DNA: TGTGCCAGCAGTGTAAGCCGTGACATGGGGCAAGATACGCAGTATTTT.